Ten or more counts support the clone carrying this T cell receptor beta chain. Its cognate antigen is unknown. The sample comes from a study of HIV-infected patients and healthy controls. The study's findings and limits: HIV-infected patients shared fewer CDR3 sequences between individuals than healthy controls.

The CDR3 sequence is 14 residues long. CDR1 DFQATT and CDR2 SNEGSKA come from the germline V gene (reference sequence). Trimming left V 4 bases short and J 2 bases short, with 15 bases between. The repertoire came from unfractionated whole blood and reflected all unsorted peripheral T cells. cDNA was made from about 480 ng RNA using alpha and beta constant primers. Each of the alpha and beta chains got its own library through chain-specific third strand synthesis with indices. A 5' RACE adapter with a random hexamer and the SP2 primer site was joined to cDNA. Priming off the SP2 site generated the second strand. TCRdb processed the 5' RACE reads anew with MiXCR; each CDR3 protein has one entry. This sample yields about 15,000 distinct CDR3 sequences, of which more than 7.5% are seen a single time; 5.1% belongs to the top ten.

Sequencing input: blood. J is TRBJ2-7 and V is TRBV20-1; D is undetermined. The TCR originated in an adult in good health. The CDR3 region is CSAIRPPDAYEQYF. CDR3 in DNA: TGCAGTGCTATAAGGCCCCCGGACGCCTACGAGCAGTACTTC.